Below are 6 T cell receptor beta chains sequenced from a single sample in a study of T cells in tuberculosis. The method was immunoSEQ multiplex PCR; TCRdb's version includes in-frame clones alone and lacks a portion of them. The sample lists about 34,000 clones, about nine tenths occurring once. Sequencing input: PBMCs. The receptors were gathered from a donor between 10 and 35 years old with latent tuberculosis or without tuberculosis infection.

This sequence joins TRBV11-2 and TRBJ2-3; possibly TRBD1 for D (6 bases). The CDR3 spans 15 residues. V was pared by 1 base and J by 4 bases, with 12 bases between. CDR1 SGHAT and CDR2 FQNNGV come from the germline V gene. CDR3: CASSLAGWGPDTQYF. The CDR3 DNA sequence: TGTGCCAGCAGCTTAGCGGGATGGGGGCCAGATACGCAGTATTTT.

V is TRBV28 and J is TRBJ1-5, with D unclear. Germline loops: CDR1 MDHEN, CDR2 SYDVKM. The CDR3 consists of 14 residues. V shed 3 bases and J shed 4 bases, with 10 bases lying between them. CDR3 protein: CASSFGIRNQPQHF. The DNA for the CDR3 is TGTGCCAGCAGTTTCGGGATCAGAAATCAGCCCCAGCATTTT. Together with reference TRBV28 and TRBJ1-5, the CDR3 gives the full variable domain: DVKVTQSSRYLVKRTGEKVFLECVQDMDHENMFWYRQDPGLGLRLIYFSYDVKMKEKGDIPEGYSVSREKKERFSLILESASTNQTSMYLCASSFGIRNQPQHFGDGTRLSIL.

The sample holds one count of this clone. The V gene is TRBV7-2, the J gene TRBJ2-1; D possibly corresponds to TRBD1 (5 bases). CDR3 size: 16 residues. Germline V gives CDR1 SGHTA, CDR2 FQGNSA. With 5 bases removed from V and 3 bases from J, the gap between germline ends came to 17 bases. CDR3 coding DNA: TGTGCCAGCAGCCCCCAGTGGGGCAGGGTCTACAATGAGCAGTTCTTC. Its translation: CASSPQWGRVYNEQFF. The variable domain in full, with the rest retrieved from reference TRBV7-2 and TRBJ2-1, is GAGVSQSPSNKVTEKGKDVELRCDPISGHTALYWYRQSLGQGLEFLIYFQGNSAPDKSGLPSDRFSAERTGGSVSTLTIQRTQQEDSAVYLCASSPQWGRVYNEQFFGPGTRLTVL.

This sequence joins TRBV14 and TRBJ1-2; D is ambiguous. Per the germline V gene, CDR1 is SGHDN and CDR2 is FVKESK. Trimming stripped 3 bases from V and 3 bases from J, with 17 bases between. The CDR3 length is 16 residues. The CDR3 DNA reads TGTGCCAGCAGCCAGGTCTCCCCGGGGTTTGACTATGGCTACACCTTC. This codes for CASSQVSPGFDYGYTF.

The CDR3 here is CASSRGLAGPTYEQYF. In DNA form, the CDR3 reads TGTGCCAGCAGTAGGGGACTAGCGGGTCCTACCTACGAGCAGTACTTC. V and J are TRBV27 and TRBJ2-7, with 12 nucleotides matching TRBD2. CDR1 is MNHEY and CDR2 is SMNVEV in the germline V gene (reference sequence). The CDR3 length is 16 residues. V shed 5 bases and J 2 bases; nucleotides not matched to a gene: 7.

The rearrangement joins TRBV6-6 to TRBJ2-7; TRBD2 aligns across 7 bases. The V gene end was trimmed by 0 bases and the J gene end by 3 bases; junction bases not matched to a gene: 5. CDR1 is MNHNY, CDR2 SVGAGI, per germline (reference sequence). The CDR3 extends over 15 amino acids. CDR3 amino acids: CASSYSVAGYYEQYF. In DNA form, the CDR3 reads TGTGCCAGCAGTTACTCCGTAGCGGGCTACTACGAGCAGTACTTC.